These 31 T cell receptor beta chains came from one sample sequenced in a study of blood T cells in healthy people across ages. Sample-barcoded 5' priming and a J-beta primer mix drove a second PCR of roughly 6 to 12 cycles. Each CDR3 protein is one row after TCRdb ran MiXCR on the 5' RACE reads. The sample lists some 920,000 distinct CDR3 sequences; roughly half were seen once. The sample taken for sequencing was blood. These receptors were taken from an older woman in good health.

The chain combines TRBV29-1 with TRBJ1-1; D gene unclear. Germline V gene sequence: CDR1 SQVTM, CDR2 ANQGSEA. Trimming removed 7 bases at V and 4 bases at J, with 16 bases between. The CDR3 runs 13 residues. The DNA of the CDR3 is TGCAGCGCCCACATAGGCTGGAGCACTGAAGCTTTCTTT. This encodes CSAHIGWSTEAFF.

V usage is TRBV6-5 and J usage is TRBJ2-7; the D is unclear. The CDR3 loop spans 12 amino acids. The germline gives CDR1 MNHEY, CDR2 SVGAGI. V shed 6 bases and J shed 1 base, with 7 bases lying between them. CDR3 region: CASRRTSYEQYF. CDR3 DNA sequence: TGTGCCAGCAGACGCACATCCTACGAGCAGTACTTC.

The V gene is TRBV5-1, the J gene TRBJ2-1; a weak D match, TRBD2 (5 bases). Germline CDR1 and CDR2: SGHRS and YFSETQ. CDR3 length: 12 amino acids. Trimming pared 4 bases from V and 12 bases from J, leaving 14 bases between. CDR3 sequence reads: CASSEPGNVQFF. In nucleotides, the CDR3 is TGCGCCAGCAGCGAACCCGGGAACGTGCAGTTCTTC.

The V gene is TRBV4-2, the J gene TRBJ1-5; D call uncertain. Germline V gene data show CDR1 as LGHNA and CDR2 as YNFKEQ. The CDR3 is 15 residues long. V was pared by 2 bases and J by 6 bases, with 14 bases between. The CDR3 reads CASSQTLGPVQPQHF. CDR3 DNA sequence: TGTGCCAGCAGCCAAACCCTCGGGCCCGTTCAGCCCCAGCATTTT.

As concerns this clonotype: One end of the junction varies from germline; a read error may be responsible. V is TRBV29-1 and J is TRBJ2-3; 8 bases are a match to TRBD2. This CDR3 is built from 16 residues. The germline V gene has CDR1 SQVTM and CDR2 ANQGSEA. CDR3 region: CSIESLAGSRGDTQYF. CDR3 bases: TGCAGCATTGAGAGTTTAGCGGGATCTAGGGGAGATACGCAGTATTTT.

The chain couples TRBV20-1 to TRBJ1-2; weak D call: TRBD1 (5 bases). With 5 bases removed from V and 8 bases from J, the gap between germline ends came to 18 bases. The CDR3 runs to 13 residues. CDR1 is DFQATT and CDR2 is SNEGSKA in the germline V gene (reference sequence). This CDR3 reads CSALIQAARGYTF. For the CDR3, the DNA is TGCAGTGCTCTCATACAGGCGGCTCGGGGCTACACCTTC.

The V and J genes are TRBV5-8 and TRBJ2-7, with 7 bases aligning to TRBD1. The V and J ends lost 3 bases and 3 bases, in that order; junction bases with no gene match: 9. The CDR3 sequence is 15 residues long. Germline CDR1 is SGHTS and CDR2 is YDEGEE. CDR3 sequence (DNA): TGTGCCAGCAGCTCCGGGACAGCAGCTCGCTACGAGCAGTACTTC. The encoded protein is CASSSGTAARYEQYF. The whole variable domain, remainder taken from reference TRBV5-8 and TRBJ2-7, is EAGVTQSPTHLIKTRGQQATLRCSPISGHTSVYWYQQALGLGLQFLLWYDEGEERNRGNFPPRFSGRQFPNYSSELNVNALELEDSALYLCASSSGTAARYEQYFGPGTRLTVT.

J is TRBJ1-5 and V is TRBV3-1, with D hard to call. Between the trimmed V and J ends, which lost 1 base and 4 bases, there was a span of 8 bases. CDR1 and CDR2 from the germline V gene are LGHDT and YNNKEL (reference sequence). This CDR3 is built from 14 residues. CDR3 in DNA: TGTGCCAGCAGCCAAGGGTGGGGAAATCAGCCCCAGCATTTT. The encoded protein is CASSQGWGNQPQHF.

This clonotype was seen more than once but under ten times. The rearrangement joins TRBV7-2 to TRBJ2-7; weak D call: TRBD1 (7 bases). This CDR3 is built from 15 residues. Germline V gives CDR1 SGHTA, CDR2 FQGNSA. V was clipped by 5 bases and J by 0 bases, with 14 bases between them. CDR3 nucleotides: TGTGCCAGCAGCCAGCGGGCAGGGGGCTCCTACGAGCAGTACTTC. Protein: CASSQRAGGSYEQYF.

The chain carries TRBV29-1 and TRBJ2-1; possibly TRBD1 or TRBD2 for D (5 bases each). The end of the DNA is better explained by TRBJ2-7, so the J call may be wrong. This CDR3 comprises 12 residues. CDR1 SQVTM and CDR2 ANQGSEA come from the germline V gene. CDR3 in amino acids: CSGEKGRGEQYF. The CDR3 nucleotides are TGCAGCGGCGAAAAGGGGAGAGGCGAGCAGTACTTC.

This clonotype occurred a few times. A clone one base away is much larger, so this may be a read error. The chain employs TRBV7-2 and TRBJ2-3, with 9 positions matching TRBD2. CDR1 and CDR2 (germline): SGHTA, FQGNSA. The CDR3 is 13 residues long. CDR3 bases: TGTGCCAGCACCTTAGCGGGAGCAGATACGCAGTATTTT. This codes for CASTLAGADTQYF.

This CDR3 reads CASSYRFRARTDTQYF. The CDR3 DNA is TGTGCCAGCAGTTATAGGTTCAGGGCGAGGACAGATACGCAGTATTTT. The rearrangement links TRBV6-5 to TRBJ2-3, with D maybe TRBD1 (5 bases). Between the trimmed V and J ends, which lost 3 bases and 3 bases, there was a span of 16 bases. Germline V gene data show CDR1 as MNHEY and CDR2 as SVGAGI. The CDR3 covers 16 residues.

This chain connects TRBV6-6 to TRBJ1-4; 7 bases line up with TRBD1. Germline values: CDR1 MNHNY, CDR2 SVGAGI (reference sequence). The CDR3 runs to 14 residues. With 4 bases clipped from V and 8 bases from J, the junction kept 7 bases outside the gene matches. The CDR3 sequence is CASSSTTGWEKLFF. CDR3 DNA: TGTGCCAGCAGTTCGACGACAGGGTGGGAAAAACTGTTTTTT.

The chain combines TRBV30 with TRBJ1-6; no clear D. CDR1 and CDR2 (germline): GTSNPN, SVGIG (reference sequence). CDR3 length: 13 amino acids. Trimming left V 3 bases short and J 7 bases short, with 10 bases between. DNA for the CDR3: TGTGCCTGGAGGGGGTCCTTGAATTCACCCCTCCACTTT. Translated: CAWRGSLNSPLHF.

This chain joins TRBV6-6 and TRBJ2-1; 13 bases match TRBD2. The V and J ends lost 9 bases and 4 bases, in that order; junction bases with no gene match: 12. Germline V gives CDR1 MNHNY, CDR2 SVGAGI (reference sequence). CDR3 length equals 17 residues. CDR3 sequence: CARRSGTSGTKYNEQFF. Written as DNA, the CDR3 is TGTGCCAGGAGAAGCGGGACTAGCGGGACCAAGTACAATGAGCAGTTCTTC.

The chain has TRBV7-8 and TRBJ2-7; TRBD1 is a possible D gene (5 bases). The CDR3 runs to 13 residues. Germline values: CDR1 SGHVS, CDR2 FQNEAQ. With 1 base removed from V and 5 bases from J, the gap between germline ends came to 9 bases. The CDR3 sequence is CASSLEGVHEQYF. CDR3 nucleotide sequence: TGTGCCAGCAGCTTAGAAGGGGTCCACGAGCAGTACTTC.

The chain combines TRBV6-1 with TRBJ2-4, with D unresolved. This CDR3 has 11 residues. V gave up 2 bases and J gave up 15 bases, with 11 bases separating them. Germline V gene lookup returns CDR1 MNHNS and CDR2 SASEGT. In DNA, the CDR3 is TGTGCCAGCAGTGAAATCCCGATCCTGTACTTC. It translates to CASSEIPILYF.

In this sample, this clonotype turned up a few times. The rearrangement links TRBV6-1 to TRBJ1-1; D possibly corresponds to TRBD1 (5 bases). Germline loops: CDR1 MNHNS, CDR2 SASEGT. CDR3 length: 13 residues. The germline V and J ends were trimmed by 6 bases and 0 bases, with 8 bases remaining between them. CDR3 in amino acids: CASRRQMNTEAFF. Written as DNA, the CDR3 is TGTGCCAGCAGACGACAGATGAACACTGAAGCTTTCTTT.

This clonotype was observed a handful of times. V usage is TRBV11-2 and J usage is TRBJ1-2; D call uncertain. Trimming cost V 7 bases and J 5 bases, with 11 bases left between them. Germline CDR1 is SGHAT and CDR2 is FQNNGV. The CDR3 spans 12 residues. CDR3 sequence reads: CASTHGGYGYTF. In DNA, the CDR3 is TGTGCCAGCACGCACGGAGGGTATGGCTACACCTTC. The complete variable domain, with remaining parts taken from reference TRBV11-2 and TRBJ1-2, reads EAGVAQSPRYKIIEKRQSVAFWCNPISGHATLYWYQQILGQGPKLLIQFQNNGVVDDSQLPKDRFSAERLKGVDSTLKIQPAKLEDSAVYLCASTHGGYGYTFGSGTRLTVV.

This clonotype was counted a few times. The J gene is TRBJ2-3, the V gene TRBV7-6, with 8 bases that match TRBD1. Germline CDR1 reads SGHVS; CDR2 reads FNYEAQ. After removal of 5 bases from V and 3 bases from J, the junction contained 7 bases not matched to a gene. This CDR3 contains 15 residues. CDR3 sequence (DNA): TGTGCCAGCAGCAATACAGGGGGTTGGACAGATACGCAGTATTTT. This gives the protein CASSNTGGWTDTQYF. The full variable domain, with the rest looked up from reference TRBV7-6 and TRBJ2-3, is GAGVSQSPRYKVTKRGQDVALRCDPISGHVSLYWYRQALGQGPEFLTYFNYEAQQDKSGLPNDRFSAERPEGSISTLTIQRTEQRDSAMYRCASSNTGGWTDTQYFGPGTRLTVL.

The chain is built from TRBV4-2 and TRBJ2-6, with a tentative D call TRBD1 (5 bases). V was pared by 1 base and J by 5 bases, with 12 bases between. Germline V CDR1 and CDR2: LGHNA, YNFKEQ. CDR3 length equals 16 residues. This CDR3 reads CASSQGGWDRANVLTF. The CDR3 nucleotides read TGTGCCAGCAGCCAAGGGGGCTGGGATAGGGCCAACGTCCTGACTTTC.

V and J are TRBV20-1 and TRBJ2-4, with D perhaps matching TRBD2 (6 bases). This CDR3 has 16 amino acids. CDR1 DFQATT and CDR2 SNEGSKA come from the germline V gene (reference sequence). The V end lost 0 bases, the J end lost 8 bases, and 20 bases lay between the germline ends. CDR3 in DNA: TGCAGTGCTAGAGACCCGCGGGCGGGAAGGAGGGACATTCAGTACTTC. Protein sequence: CSARDPRAGRRDIQYF.

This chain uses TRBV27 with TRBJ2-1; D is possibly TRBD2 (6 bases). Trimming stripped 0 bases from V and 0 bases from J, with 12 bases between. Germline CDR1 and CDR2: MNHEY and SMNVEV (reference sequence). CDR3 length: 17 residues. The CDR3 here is CASSLSIRGSSYNEQFF. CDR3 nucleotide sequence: TGTGCCAGCAGTTTATCGATTCGGGGGAGCTCCTACAATGAGCAGTTCTTC.

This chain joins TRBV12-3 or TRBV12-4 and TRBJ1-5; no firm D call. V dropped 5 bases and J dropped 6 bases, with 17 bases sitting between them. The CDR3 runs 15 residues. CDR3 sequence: CASSTQFGLGQPQHF. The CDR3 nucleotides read TGTGCCAGCAGTACCCAATTTGGGTTGGGTCAGCCCCAGCATTTT.

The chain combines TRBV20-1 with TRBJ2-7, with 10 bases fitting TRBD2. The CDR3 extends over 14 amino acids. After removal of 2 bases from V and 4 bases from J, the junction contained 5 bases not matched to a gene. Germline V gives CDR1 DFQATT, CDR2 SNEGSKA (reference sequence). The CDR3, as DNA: TGCAGTGCTAGACCAGCGGGAGGGAGGTACGAGCAGTACTTC. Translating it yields CSARPAGGRYEQYF.

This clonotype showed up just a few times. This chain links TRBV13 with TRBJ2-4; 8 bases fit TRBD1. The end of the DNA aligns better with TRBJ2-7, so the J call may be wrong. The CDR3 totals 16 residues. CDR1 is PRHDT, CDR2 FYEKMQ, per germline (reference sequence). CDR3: CASSSGVGTGIYEQYF. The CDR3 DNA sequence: TGTGCCAGCAGCTCCGGGGTGGGGACAGGTATCTACGAGCAGTACTTC.

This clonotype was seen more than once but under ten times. The CDR3 loop reads CASSLLETSGRETQYF. CDR3 DNA: TGCGCCAGCAGCTTGCTCGAGACTAGCGGGAGAGAGACCCAGTACTTC. The chain couples TRBV5-1 to TRBJ2-5, with 12 positions matching TRBD2. This CDR3 contains 16 residues. CDR1 is SGHRS, CDR2 YFSETQ, per germline. V trimming: 1 base; J trimming: 4 bases; junction bases outside the gene matches: 5.

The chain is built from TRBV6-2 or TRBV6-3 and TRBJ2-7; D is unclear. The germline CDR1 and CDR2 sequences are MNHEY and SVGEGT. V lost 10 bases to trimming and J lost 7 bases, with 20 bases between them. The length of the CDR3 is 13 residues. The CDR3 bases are TGTGCCACCGAGAGGTCAGCCCCGGGTGAGCAGTACTTC. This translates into CATERSAPGEQYF.

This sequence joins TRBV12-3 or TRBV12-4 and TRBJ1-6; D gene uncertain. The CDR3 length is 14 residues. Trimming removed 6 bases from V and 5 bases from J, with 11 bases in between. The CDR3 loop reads CASRSGIHNSPLHF. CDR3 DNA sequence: TGTGCCAGCAGGTCCGGGATCCATAATTCACCCCTCCACTTT.

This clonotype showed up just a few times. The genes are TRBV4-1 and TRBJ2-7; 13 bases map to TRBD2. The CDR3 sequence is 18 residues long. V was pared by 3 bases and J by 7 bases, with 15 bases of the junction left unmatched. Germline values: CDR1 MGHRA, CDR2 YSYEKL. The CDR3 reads CASSQGLAGPGVYSEQYF. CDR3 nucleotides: TGCGCCAGCAGCCAGGGACTAGCGGGGCCTGGTGTTTATTCAGAGCAGTACTTC.

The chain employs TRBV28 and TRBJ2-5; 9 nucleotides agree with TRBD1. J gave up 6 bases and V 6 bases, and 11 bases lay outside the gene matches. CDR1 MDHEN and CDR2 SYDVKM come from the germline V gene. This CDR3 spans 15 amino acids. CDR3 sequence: CASSFRRQGVKTQYF. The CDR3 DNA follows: TGTGCCAGCAGCTTCCGCCGACAGGGGGTTAAGACCCAGTACTTC.